Listed here are 8 T cell receptor beta chains from one sample, sequenced in a study of a mutant IDH1 vaccine in newly diagnosed glioma. Using immunoSEQ multiplex PCR, the repertoire was profiled, and TCRdb retains in-frame clones only, with some absent. Among over 75,000 clones listed, about 82% were seen once. Described time point: baseline, week 1 (first vaccination visit). As to treatment: pre-vaccination baseline after standard-of-care therapy. The source material was PBMCs, sampled from a glioma patient treated with radiotherapy, temozolomide or both. These receptors came from a man aged 35 to 55 with glioma.

The rearrangement joins TRBV19 to TRBJ2-7, with D uncertain. Trimming removed 4 bases at V and 5 bases at J, with 9 bases between. The germline V gene has CDR1 LNHDA and CDR2 SQIVND (reference sequence). The CDR3 is 12 residues long. In nucleotides, the CDR3 is TGTGCCAGTAGTACCCAGGCAGACGAGCAGTACTTC. It codes for CASSTQADEQYF.

This clone appeared once. The CDR3 protein is CASGEKVPSYNEQFF. The DNA for the CDR3 is TGCGCCAGCGGCGAAAAAGTACCCTCCTACAATGAGCAGTTCTTC. This chain uses TRBV10-2 with TRBJ2-1, with D hard to call. The CDR3 totals 15 residues. Trimming shortened V by 8 bases and J by 0 bases, and 14 bases separated the two germline ends. CDR1 is WSHSY and CDR2 is SAAADI in the germline V gene.

This clone was seen once. V is TRBV11-1 and J is TRBJ2-1; D unclear. The CDR3 covers 15 residues. The germline V gene has CDR1 SGHAT and CDR2 FQDESV (reference sequence). V dropped 1 base and J dropped 7 bases, with 14 bases sitting between them. The CDR3: CASSLGSMVGNEQFF. For the CDR3, the DNA is TGTGCCAGCAGCTTAGGATCCATGGTTGGAAATGAGCAGTTCTTC.

J is TRBJ1-6 and V is TRBV5-1; maybe TRBD1 (6 bases). Germline V gives CDR1 SGHRS, CDR2 YFSETQ. Trimming left V 0 bases short and J 6 bases short, with 16 bases between. The CDR3 runs to 17 residues. The CDR3 protein is CASSLARGKGGNSPLHF. In nucleotides, the CDR3 is TGCGCCAGCAGCTTGGCAAGGGGGAAAGGGGGTAATTCACCCCTCCACTTT.

This chain uses TRBV5-1 with TRBJ2-5; a possible D gene is TRBD2 (6 bases). The length of the CDR3 is 13 residues. With 4 bases removed from V and 2 bases from J, the gap between germline ends came to 9 bases. Germline V gene lookup returns CDR1 SGHRS and CDR2 YFSETQ. In DNA, the CDR3 is TGCGCCAGCAGCGCGGCGGGACAAGAGACCCAGTACTTC. Translation gives CASSAAGQETQYF. Full variable domain (missing parts from reference TRBV5-1 and TRBJ2-5): KAGVTQTPRYLIKTRGQQVTLSCSPISGHRSVSWYQQTPGQGLQFLFEYFSETQRNKGNFPGRFSGRQFSNSRSEMNVSTLELGDSALYLCASSAAGQETQYFGPGTRLLVL.

V and J are TRBV19 and TRBJ2-2, with no clear D. In germline, CDR1 is LNHDA, CDR2 SQIVND (reference sequence). The V end was cut by 3 bases, the J end by 3 bases, with 8 bases between. The CDR3 spans 14 residues. Here the CDR3 DNA reads TGTGCCAGTAGTATTCTAGACGACACCGGGGAGCTGTTTTTT. Translation: CASSILDDTGELFF.

The CDR3 protein is CASTLGEGLFGYTF. The CDR3 DNA reads as TGTGCCAGCACCCTGGGGGAGGGCCTCTTCGGCTACACCTTC. This rearrangement joins TRBV5-4 to TRBJ1-2; TRBD1 is a possible D gene (5 bases). Germline lookup yields CDR1 SGHNT and CDR2 YYREEE (reference sequence). This CDR3 is built from 14 residues. V was pared by 6 bases and J by 8 bases, with 20 bases between.

This chain links TRBV6-6 with TRBJ1-5; D is perhaps TRBD1 (6 bases). The CDR3 runs 14 residues. V was shortened by 7 bases and J by 3 bases, with 13 bases between the two germline ends. Germline lookup yields CDR1 MNHNY and CDR2 SVGAGI (reference sequence). In DNA, the CDR3 is TGTGCCAGCACCAAATGGGGGGCCAATCAGCCCCAGCATTTT. Translated, it gives CASTKWGANQPQHF.